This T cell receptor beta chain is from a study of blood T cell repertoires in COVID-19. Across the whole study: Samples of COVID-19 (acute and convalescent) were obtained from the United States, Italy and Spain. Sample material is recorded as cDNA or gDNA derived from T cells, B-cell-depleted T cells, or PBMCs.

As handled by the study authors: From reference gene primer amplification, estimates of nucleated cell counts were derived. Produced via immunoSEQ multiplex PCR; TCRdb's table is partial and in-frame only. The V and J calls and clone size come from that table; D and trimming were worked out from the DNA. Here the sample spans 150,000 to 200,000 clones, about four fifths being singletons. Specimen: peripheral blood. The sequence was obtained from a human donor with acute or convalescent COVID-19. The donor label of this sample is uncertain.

This chain's CDR3 is CATARTEFYGYTF. The CDR3 DNA follows: TGTGCCACCGCTAGGACAGAATTTTATGGCTACACCTTC. The V call is TRBV15, the J call TRBJ1-2; the D gene is possibly TRBD1 (6 bases). Germline CDR1 reads LNHNV; CDR2 reads YYDKDF (reference sequence). The CDR3 consists of 13 residues. The germline V and J ends were trimmed by 8 bases and 5 bases, with 15 bases remaining between them.